Listed here are 10 T cell receptor beta chains from one sample, sequenced in a study of T cell responses to AZD1222 COVID-19 vaccine. TCRdb's table, derived via immunoSEQ multiplex PCR, lists solely in-frame clones and lacks some. The table lists around 91,000 clones, roughly nine tenths of them singletons. Here the sequenced sample was peripheral blood, taken 28 days after the second AZD1222 dose. Source of these receptors: an adult who received the AZD1222 COVID-19 vaccine.

The rearrangement links TRBV5-4 to TRBJ2-6; no reliable D call. The CDR3 runs 14 residues. Deletions cut 7 bases from V and 2 bases from J, with 10 bases between. Germline V lookup: CDR1 SGHNT, CDR2 YYREEE (reference sequence). The DNA of the CDR3 is TGTGCCAGCTCACAGCAAACTGGGGCCAACGTCCTGACTTTC. As protein: CASSQQTGANVLTF.

The gene calls are TRBV30 and TRBJ1-4; TRBD1 aligns across 8 bases. This CDR3 contains 15 residues. J lost 7 bases, V lost 0 bases, and 7 bases had no gene match. Per germline, CDR1 GTSNPN and CDR2 SVGIG (reference sequence). The CDR3 region has the DNA TGTGCCTGGAGTGTACTACGGACAGGGAGTGAAAAACTGTTTTTT. Protein sequence: CAWSVLRTGSEKLFF.

This rearrangement joins TRBV2 to TRBJ2-7; 10 bases map to TRBD2. J gave up 0 bases and V 2 bases, and 4 bases lay outside the gene matches. Germline V gene data show CDR1 as SNHLY and CDR2 as FYNNEI. The CDR3 sequence is 16 residues long. The CDR3 sequence: CASSEREREGSYEQYF. CDR3 in DNA: TGTGCCAGCAGTGAAAGGGAGCGGGAGGGCTCCTACGAGCAGTACTTC. Drawing the rest from reference TRBV2 and TRBJ2-7, the complete variable domain is EPEVTQTPSHQVTQMGQEVILRCVPISNHLYFYWYRQILGQKVEFLVSFYNNEISEKSEIFDDQFSVERPDGSNFTLKIRSTKLEDSAMYFCASSEREREGSYEQYFGPGTRLTVT.

The rearrangement links TRBV19 to TRBJ1-2; 9 positions match TRBD1. The CDR3 spans 15 residues. With V trimmed by 10 bases and J by 3 bases, 12 bases remained unmatched. Looked up from germline, CDR1 is LNHDA and CDR2 is SQIVND (reference sequence). The chain's CDR3 is CATTLTGTGHYGYTF. Written as DNA, the CDR3 is TGTGCCACGACCTTGACCGGGACAGGGCACTATGGCTACACCTTC.

V usage is TRBV9 and J usage is TRBJ2-5, with 7 positions matching TRBD1. V lost 0 bases to trimming and J lost 4 bases; unmatched junction nucleotides: 0. The germline gives CDR1 SGDLS, CDR2 YYNGEE. This CDR3 comprises 13 residues. CDR3 nucleotide sequence: TGTGCCAGCAGCGTAGGACAGGGAGAGACCCAGTACTTC. This sequence encodes CASSVGQGETQYF.

The rearrangement links TRBV30 to TRBJ2-1, with unresolved D. Germline assignment: CDR1 GTSNPN and CDR2 SVGIG (reference sequence). Trimming removed 3 bases from V and 0 bases from J, with 6 bases in between. CDR3 size: 13 residues. The CDR3 sequence: CAWRGNSYNEQFF. Here the CDR3 DNA reads TGTGCCTGGAGGGGTAACTCCTACAATGAGCAGTTCTTC.

V usage is TRBV6-6 and J usage is TRBJ1-6, with a weak D call TRBD1 (5 bases). Between the trimmed V and J ends, which lost 4 bases and 5 bases, there was a span of 12 bases. The CDR3 spans 15 residues. Germline lookup yields CDR1 MNHNY and CDR2 SVGAGI (reference sequence). The CDR3 loop reads CASSSAWGDNSPLHF. The DNA for the CDR3 is TGTGCCAGCAGTTCCGCGTGGGGGGATAATTCACCCCTCCACTTT.

The J gene is TRBJ2-1, the V gene TRBV9; TRBD2 might be the D (7 bases). This CDR3 region has 16 residues. The germline V gene encodes CDR1 SGDLS and CDR2 YYNGEE. V shed 0 bases and J shed 7 bases, with 17 bases lying between them. The CDR3: CASSVGRGGVWNEQFF. The CDR3 bases are TGTGCCAGCAGCGTAGGAAGGGGGGGCGTGTGGAATGAGCAGTTCTTC. Looking up the rest from reference TRBV9 and TRBJ2-1 gives the full variable domain: DSGVTQTPKHLITATGQRVTLRCSPRSGDLSVYWYQQSLDQGLQFLIQYYNGEERAKGNILERFSAQQFPDLHSELNLSSLELGDSALYFCASSVGRGGVWNEQFFGPGTRLTVL.

As DNA, the CDR3 is TGTGCCAGCAGCTCCGGGACTAGCGCTAGAAAGCTGAATGAGCAGTTCTTC. This translates into CASSSGTSARKLNEQFF. This chain links TRBV5-4 with TRBJ2-1; the match to TRBD2 covers 10 bases. V trimming: 3 bases; J trimming: 7 bases; junction bases outside the gene matches: 13. Germline V gene data show CDR1 as SGHNT and CDR2 as YYREEE (reference sequence). This CDR3 comprises 17 residues.

V usage is TRBV19 and J usage is TRBJ1-2; D is unclear. In germline, CDR1 is LNHDA, CDR2 SQIVND (reference sequence). This CDR3 has 15 amino acids. The V end was cut by 4 bases, the J end by 3 bases, with 15 bases between. CDR3 in amino acids: CASSTAGAGDYGYTF. CDR3 bases: TGTGCCAGTAGTACAGCGGGAGCCGGGGACTATGGCTACACCTTC.